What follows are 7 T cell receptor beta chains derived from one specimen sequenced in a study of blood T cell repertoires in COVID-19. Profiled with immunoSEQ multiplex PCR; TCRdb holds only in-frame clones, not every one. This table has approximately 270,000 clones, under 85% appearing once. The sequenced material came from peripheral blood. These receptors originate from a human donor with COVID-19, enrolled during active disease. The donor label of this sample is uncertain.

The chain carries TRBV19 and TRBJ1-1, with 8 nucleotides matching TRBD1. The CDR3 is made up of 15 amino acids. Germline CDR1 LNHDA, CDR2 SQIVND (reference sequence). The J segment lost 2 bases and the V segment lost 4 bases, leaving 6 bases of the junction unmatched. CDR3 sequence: CASSTSGGFNTEAFF. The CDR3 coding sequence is TGTGCCAGTAGTACTTCAGGGGGCTTCAACACTGAAGCTTTCTTT.

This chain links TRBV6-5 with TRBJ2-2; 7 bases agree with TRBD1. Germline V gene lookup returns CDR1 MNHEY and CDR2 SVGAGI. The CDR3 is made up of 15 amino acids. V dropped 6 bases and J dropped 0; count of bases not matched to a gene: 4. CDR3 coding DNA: TGTGCCAGCAGCCGAGGGACAGCGAACACCGGGGAGCTGTTTTTT. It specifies CASSRGTANTGELFF.

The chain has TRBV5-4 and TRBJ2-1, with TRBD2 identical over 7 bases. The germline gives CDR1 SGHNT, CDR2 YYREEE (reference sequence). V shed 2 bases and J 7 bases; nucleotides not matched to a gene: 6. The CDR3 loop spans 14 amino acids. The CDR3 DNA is TGTGCCAGCAGCTTTTTGGGGACTACAAATGAGCAGTTCTTC. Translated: CASSFLGTTNEQFF.

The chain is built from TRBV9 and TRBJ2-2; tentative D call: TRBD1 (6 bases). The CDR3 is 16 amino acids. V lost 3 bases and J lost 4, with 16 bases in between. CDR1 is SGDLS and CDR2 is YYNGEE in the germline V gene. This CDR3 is CASSETGHPGTGELFF. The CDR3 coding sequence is TGTGCCAGCAGCGAAACGGGACACCCGGGCACCGGGGAGCTGTTTTTT. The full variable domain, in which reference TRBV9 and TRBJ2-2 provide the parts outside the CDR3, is DSGVTQTPKHLITATGQRVTLRCSPRSGDLSVYWYQQSLDQGLQFLIQYYNGEERAKGNILERFSAQQFPDLHSELNLSSLELGDSALYFCASSETGHPGTGELFFGEGSRLTVL.

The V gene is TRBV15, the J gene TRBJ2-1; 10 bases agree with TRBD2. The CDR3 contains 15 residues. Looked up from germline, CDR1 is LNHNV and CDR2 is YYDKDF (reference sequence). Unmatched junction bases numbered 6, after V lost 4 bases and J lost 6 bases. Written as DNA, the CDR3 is TGTGCCACCAGCAAAGGACTAGCGGAGCGCAATGAGCAGTTCTTC. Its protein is CATSKGLAERNEQFF.

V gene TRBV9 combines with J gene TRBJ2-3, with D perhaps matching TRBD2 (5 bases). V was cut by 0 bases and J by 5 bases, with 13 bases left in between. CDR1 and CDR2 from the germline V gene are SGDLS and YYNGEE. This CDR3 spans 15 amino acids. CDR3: CASSVDEGVVDTQYF. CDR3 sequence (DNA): TGTGCCAGCAGCGTAGATGAGGGAGTGGTAGATACGCAGTATTTT. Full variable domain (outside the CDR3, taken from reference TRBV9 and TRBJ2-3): DSGVTQTPKHLITATGQRVTLRCSPRSGDLSVYWYQQSLDQGLQFLIQYYNGEERAKGNILERFSAQQFPDLHSELNLSSLELGDSALYFCASSVDEGVVDTQYFGPGTRLTVL.

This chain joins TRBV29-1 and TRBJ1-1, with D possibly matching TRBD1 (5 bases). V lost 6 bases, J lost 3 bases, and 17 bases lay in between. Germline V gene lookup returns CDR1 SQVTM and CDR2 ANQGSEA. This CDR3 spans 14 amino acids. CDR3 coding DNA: TGCAGCGTCCAACCCCTCCGGGGGGACACTGAAGCTTTCTTT. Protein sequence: CSVQPLRGDTEAFF.